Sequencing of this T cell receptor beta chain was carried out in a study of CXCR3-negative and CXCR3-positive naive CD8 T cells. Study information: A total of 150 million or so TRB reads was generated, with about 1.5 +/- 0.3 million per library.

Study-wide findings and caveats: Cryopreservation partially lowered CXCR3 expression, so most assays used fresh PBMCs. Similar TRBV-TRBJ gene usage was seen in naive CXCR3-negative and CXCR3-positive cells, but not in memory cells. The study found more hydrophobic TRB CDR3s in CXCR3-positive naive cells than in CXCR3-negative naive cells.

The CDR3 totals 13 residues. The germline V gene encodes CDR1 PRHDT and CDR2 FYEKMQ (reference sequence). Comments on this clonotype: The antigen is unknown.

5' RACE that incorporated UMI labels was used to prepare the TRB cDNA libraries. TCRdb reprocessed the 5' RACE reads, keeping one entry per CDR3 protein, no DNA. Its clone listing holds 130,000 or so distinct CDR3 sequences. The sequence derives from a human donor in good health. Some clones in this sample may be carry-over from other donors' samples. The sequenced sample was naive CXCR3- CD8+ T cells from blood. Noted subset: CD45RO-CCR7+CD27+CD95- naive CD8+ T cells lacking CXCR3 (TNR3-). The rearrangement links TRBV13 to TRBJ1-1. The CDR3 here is CASSLWSDTEAFF.